Shown below are 31 T cell receptor beta chains from a single sample sequenced in a study of T-cell memory formation after mild COVID-19. TCRdb reanalysed the 5' RACE reads using MiXCR and keeps one entry per CDR3 protein. The table lists about 470,000 distinct CDR3 sequences, around 27% of them singletons. What was sequenced was PBMCs or a T cell subset sorted from them (not recorded which). The receptor source for this set is an adult woman who had mild COVID-19 (a few samples of this study predate the infection). Cell type and time point are not known.

The rearrangement uses TRBV15 and TRBJ2-1; tentative D call: TRBD2 (5 bases). The CDR3 has 13 residues. CDR1 is LNHNV, CDR2 YYDKDF, per germline (reference sequence). The ends were cut back, 4 bases at V and 4 bases at J, with 8 bases in the middle. CDR3 loop: CATSTLAYNEQFF. The CDR3 coding sequence is TGTGCCACCAGCACCCTAGCTTACAATGAGCAGTTCTTC.

The genes are TRBV30 and TRBJ2-1, with D possibly TRBD2 on 5 matching bases. The CDR3 is 14 residues long. With 4 bases removed from V and 3 bases from J, the gap between germline ends came to 13 bases. The V gene's germline CDR1 is GTSNPN and CDR2 SVGIG (reference sequence). Here the CDR3 reads CAWIRSGYYNEQFF. The CDR3, as DNA: TGTGCCTGGATTAGGTCGGGATACTACAATGAGCAGTTCTTC. The full variable domain, its missing parts supplied by reference TRBV30 and TRBJ2-1, is SQTIHQWPATLVQPVGSPLSLECTVEGTSNPNLYWYRQAAGRGLQLLFYSVGIGQISSEVPQNLSASRPQDRQFILSSKKLLLSDSGFYLCAWIRSGYYNEQFFGPGTRLTVL.

This clonotype was counted only a few times. The chain uses TRBV20-1 and TRBJ2-1; 7 nucleotides align to TRBD2. The germline gives CDR1 DFQATT, CDR2 SNEGSKA (reference sequence). There are 15 residues in the CDR3. V lost 0 bases and J lost 11; bases outside the gene matches: 13. The CDR3 coding sequence is TGCAGTGCTAGAGATCTGAAAGGAGCGGGGAAACAGCAGTTCTTC. Amino acid sequence: CSARDLKGAGKQQFF.

V and J are TRBV20-1 and TRBJ1-1; a weak D match, TRBD1 (5 bases). The CDR3 is made up of 11 amino acids. V shed 3 bases and J shed 8 bases, with 10 bases lying between them. Germline V lookup: CDR1 DFQATT, CDR2 SNEGSKA (reference sequence). The CDR3 region has the DNA TGCAGTGCTAGCTGGGACGGAGAAGCTTTCTTT. Residues: CSASWDGEAFF.

In DNA form, the CDR3 reads TGTGCCAGCAGCTTAGGCCCCAGCGGGGGGTACACAGATACGCAGTATTTT. This encodes CASSLGPSGGYTDTQYF. The genes are TRBV13 and TRBJ2-3; TRBD2 aligns across 9 bases. Germline values: CDR1 PRHDT, CDR2 FYEKMQ (reference sequence). Unmatched junction bases numbered 6, after V lost 0 bases and J lost 2 bases. The CDR3 runs to 17 residues.

A few counts support this clonotype. CDR3 coding DNA: TGTGCCACCAGTGATGGAGGGACAGGGTTTAACAATGAGCAGTTCTTC. The encoded protein is CATSDGGTGFNNEQFF. The V and J genes are TRBV24-1 and TRBJ2-1; 9 bases agree with TRBD1. Unmatched junction bases numbered 7, after V lost 3 bases and J lost 5 bases. Germline loops: CDR1 KGHDR, CDR2 SFDVKD. The CDR3 totals 16 residues.

The rearrangement uses TRBV3-1 and TRBJ2-7; TRBD2 matches 9 bases. CDR1 and CDR2 (germline): LGHDT, YNNKEL (reference sequence). The length of the CDR3 is 15 residues. V was pared by 4 bases and J by 3 bases, with 7 bases of the junction left unmatched. The CDR3 DNA follows: TGTGCCAGCAGCCTCCAAGCGGGGGGACTCTACGAGCAGTACTTC. Translating it yields CASSLQAGGLYEQYF.

This chain uses TRBV23-1 with TRBJ2-6, with D tentatively TRBD1 (5 bases). TRBV23-1 belongs to the ORF category, with a function that is uncertain. CDR3 length: 17 residues. The V and J ends lost 2 bases and 0 bases respectively, with 11 bases between them. The CDR3 DNA is TGCGCCAGCAGTCAACTCTATGACAGCTCTGGGGCCAACGTCCTGACTTTC. It is translated as CASSQLYDSSGANVLTF.

The chain has TRBV2 and TRBJ1-1, with D perhaps matching TRBD1 (5 bases). Trimming left V 6 bases short and J 4 bases short, with 15 bases between. This CDR3 contains 14 residues. Per germline, CDR1 SNHLY and CDR2 FYNNEI. This chain's CDR3 is CASRERQGGTEAFF. DNA of the CDR3: TGTGCCAGCAGGGAGCGGCAGGGAGGCACTGAAGCTTTCTTT.

A few counts support this clonotype. The genes are TRBV6-5 and TRBJ2-3, with a possible D match to TRBD1 (6 bases). The germline V gene has CDR1 MNHEY and CDR2 SVGAGI. V lost 4 bases, J lost 5 bases, and 22 bases lay in between. The CDR3 totals 17 residues. Here the CDR3 reads CASSSHPRGIGVDTQYF. DNA of the CDR3: TGTGCCAGCAGTTCCCATCCCAGGGGTATTGGTGTAGATACGCAGTATTTT.

The chain is built from TRBV5-1 and TRBJ2-2, with 7 bases lining up with TRBD1. Germline V gene sequence: CDR1 SGHRS, CDR2 YFSETQ. This CDR3 has 16 amino acids. The V and J ends lost 5 bases and 3 bases, in that order; junction bases with no gene match: 10. CDR3 nucleotides: TGCGCCAGCAGGGGTTACGGGACAGAAGACACCGGGGAGCTGTTTTTT. Protein: CASRGYGTEDTGELFF.

The rearrangement uses TRBV7-9 and TRBJ2-5, with a weak D call TRBD1 (6 bases). There are 16 residues in the CDR3. Trimming removed 1 base at V and 2 bases at J, with 14 bases between. The germline V gene encodes CDR1 SEHNR and CDR2 FQNEAQ (reference sequence). The CDR3 protein is CASSLDRWTDQETQYF. The CDR3 DNA follows: TGTGCCAGCAGCTTAGATCGGTGGACAGATCAAGAGACCCAGTACTTC. Full variable domain (missing parts from reference TRBV7-9 and TRBJ2-5): DTGVSQNPRHKITKRGQNVTFRCDPISEHNRLYWYRQTLGQGPEFLTYFQNEAQLEKSRLLSDRFSAERPKGSFSTLEIQRTEQGDSAMYLCASSLDRWTDQETQYFGPGTRLLVL.

This clonotype was counted ten times or more. The V gene is TRBV3-1, the J gene TRBJ2-7, with TRBD2 matching over 7 bases. Germline V gene lookup returns CDR1 LGHDT and CDR2 YNNKEL (reference sequence). Trimming at V came to 4 bases and at J to 1 base, leaving 4 bases not matched to a gene. The CDR3 spans 14 residues. In DNA form, the CDR3 reads TGTGCCAGCAGCCCCGGGGGGAGGTCCTACGAGCAGTACTTC. Translating gives CASSPGGRSYEQYF.

The chain has TRBV7-8 and TRBJ1-5; TRBD1 matches 7 bases. The germline V gene has CDR1 SGHVS and CDR2 FQNEAQ. This CDR3 is built from 15 residues. The trim removed 5 bases at V and 2 bases at J, leaving 6 bases unmatched. The CDR3 spells CASSTGARGNQPQHF. For the CDR3, the DNA is TGTGCCAGCAGCACAGGGGCCAGGGGCAATCAGCCCCAGCATTTT.

This clonotype appeared a few times. The J gene is TRBJ1-1, the V gene TRBV3-1; weak D call: TRBD1 (6 bases). Trimming took 4 bases from V and 1 from J, leaving 10 bases between them. Germline CDR1 and CDR2: LGHDT and YNNKEL (reference sequence). This CDR3 comprises 14 residues. CDR3: CASSPPDRNTEAFF. The CDR3 DNA reads TGTGCCAGCAGCCCACCGGACAGGAACACTGAAGCTTTCTTT. Complete variable domain (other parts from reference TRBV3-1 and TRBJ1-1): DTAVSQTPKYLVTQMGNDKSIKCEQNLGHDTMYWYKQDSKKFLKIMFSYNNKELIINETVPNRFSPKSPDKAHLNLHINSLELGDSAVYFCASSPPDRNTEAFFGQGTRLTVV.

The gene calls are TRBV7-8 and TRBJ2-5; no definite D call. This CDR3 spans 13 amino acids. Trimming cost V 1 base and J 6 bases, with 9 bases left between them. Germline CDR1 is SGHVS and CDR2 is FQNEAQ. The CDR3: CASSLEGWKTQYF. The CDR3 nucleotides are TGTGCCAGCAGCTTAGAGGGCTGGAAGACCCAGTACTTC.

The V call is TRBV5-6, the J call TRBJ2-5; D possibly matches TRBD1 or TRBD2 (5 bases each). V lost 0 bases and J 3 bases, leaving 9 bases between the germline ends. Germline loops: CDR1 SGHDT, CDR2 YYEEEE. The CDR3 spans 14 residues. This CDR3 is CASSLEWGKETQYF. CDR3 nucleotides: TGTGCCAGCAGCTTGGAGTGGGGGAAAGAGACCCAGTACTTC.

The CDR3 protein is CASSSSVAGETQYF. CDR3 nucleotides: TGTGCCAGCAGCTCTTCCGTCGCAGGAGAGACCCAGTACTTC. The chain carries TRBV7-9 and TRBJ2-5; D not resolved. The CDR3 loop spans 14 amino acids. Trimming removed 4 bases at V and 4 bases at J, with 13 bases between. Germline V gene sequence: CDR1 SEHNR, CDR2 FQNEAQ (reference sequence).

The chain links TRBV11-2 to TRBJ1-2; D not certain. In germline, CDR1 is SGHAT, CDR2 FQNNGV. V was clipped by 1 base and J by 8 bases, with 11 bases between them. The length of the CDR3 is 13 residues. The DNA of the CDR3 is TGTGCCAGCAGCTTAGCCGGCGGAGGAGGCTACACCTTC. Protein product: CASSLAGGGGYTF.

This chain uses TRBV19 with TRBJ1-6; tentatively, D is TRBD1 (6 bases). V was shortened by 6 bases and J by 0 bases, with 12 bases between the two germline ends. Germline CDR1 is LNHDA and CDR2 is SQIVND (reference sequence). The CDR3 spans 16 residues. The CDR3 protein is CASRGQGYSYNSPLHF. The CDR3 DNA follows: TGTGCCAGTAGGGGCCAGGGGTACTCCTATAATTCACCCCTCCACTTT.

A few counts support this clonotype. V is TRBV2 and J is TRBJ2-1; 12 bases fit TRBD2. The CDR3 covers 15 residues. The germline V gene encodes CDR1 SNHLY and CDR2 FYNNEI. Trimming removed 6 bases from V and 8 bases from J; junction bases left unmatched: 8. The CDR3 sequence: CASRLAGGPMDEQFF. The CDR3 nucleotides read TGTGCCAGCAGGCTAGCGGGGGGGCCTATGGATGAGCAGTTCTTC.

In its sample, this clonotype was seen a few times. The chain combines TRBV20-1 with TRBJ2-1; 7 bases line up with TRBD1. V shed 7 bases, J shed 3 bases, and the junction held 12 bases outside the gene matches. The CDR3 has 15 amino acids. Germline loops: CDR1 DFQATT, CDR2 SNEGSKA (reference sequence). The CDR3 DNA follows: TGCAGTGTTCGATTTTACGGGACAGACTACAATGAGCAGTTCTTC. Translated, it gives CSVRFYGTDYNEQFF.

The table lists this clonotype with a few counts. This chain connects TRBV2 to TRBJ2-7; D remains ambiguous. V dropped 3 bases and J dropped 5 bases, with 11 bases sitting between them. From germline, CDR1 is SNHLY and CDR2 FYNNEI. This CDR3 contains 13 residues. The CDR3 here is CASSERSEHEQYF. CDR3 nucleotides: TGTGCCAGCAGTGAGAGAAGCGAGCACGAGCAGTACTTC.

The chain couples TRBV20-1 to TRBJ2-7, with unresolved D. Trimming stripped 3 bases from V and 4 bases from J, with 13 bases between. CDR1 DFQATT and CDR2 SNEGSKA come from the germline V gene (reference sequence). This CDR3 is built from 13 residues. CDR3 amino acids: CSASSQSGYEQYF. The CDR3 DNA sequence: TGCAGTGCTAGCTCCCAGAGTGGTTACGAGCAGTACTTC.

This clonotype showed up just a few times. This rearrangement joins TRBV6-5 to TRBJ2-5, with 8 nucleotides matching TRBD2. This CDR3 is built from 14 residues. V lost 6 bases to trimming and J lost 5 bases; unmatched junction nucleotides: 8. Germline-derived CDR1 and CDR2 are MNHEY and SVGAGI. For the CDR3, the DNA is TGTGCCAGCAGCAACCGGGGGGGGCTCGAGACCCAGTACTTC. Translated: CASSNRGGLETQYF.

The V call is TRBV7-8, the J call TRBJ1-1; 8 bases line up with TRBD1. CDR3 length: 16 residues. Germline trimming cut 0 bases from V and 1 base from J; bases unmatched to any gene: 4. Germline CDR1 reads SGHVS; CDR2 reads FQNEAQ. In nucleotides, the CDR3 is TGTGCCAGCAGCTTAGCGACAGGGGAACGGAACACTGAAGCTTTCTTT. Translation gives CASSLATGERNTEAFF.

The table lists this clonotype with a few counts. J is TRBJ2-1 and V is TRBV4-2; no definite D call. The CDR3 consists of 16 residues. Germline V lookup: CDR1 LGHNA, CDR2 YNFKEQ. Trimming removed 0 bases from V and 6 bases from J, with 15 bases in between. CDR3 bases: TGTGCCAGCAGCCAAGATCGACCGGCTACTCCCAATGAGCAGTTCTTC. Amino acid sequence: CASSQDRPATPNEQFF.

This clonotype was picked up many times. The genes are TRBV7-2 and TRBJ2-1, with D possibly matching TRBD1 (6 bases). V was trimmed by 5 bases and J by 0 bases, leaving 11 bases between them. The germline gives CDR1 SGHTA, CDR2 FQGNSA. This CDR3 has 15 amino acids. CDR3 loop: CASSATGISYNEQFF. Written as DNA, the CDR3 is TGTGCCAGCAGCGCAACAGGGATCTCCTACAATGAGCAGTTCTTC.

The rearrangement uses TRBV12-3 or TRBV12-4 and TRBJ2-1; D unresolved. V lost 7 bases and J lost 5, with 15 bases in between. The CDR3 runs to 14 residues. Here the CDR3 DNA reads TGTGCCAGCATTTTGACGCCGAGTCACAATGAGCAGTTCTTC. Translating it yields CASILTPSHNEQFF.

This clonotype was counted only a few times. The rearrangement links TRBV20-1 to TRBJ2-1; the D is unclear. The length of the CDR3 is 13 residues. Germline V gene sequence: CDR1 DFQATT, CDR2 SNEGSKA (reference sequence). V lost 5 bases, J lost 2 bases, and 10 bases lay in between. CDR3 residues: CSAPKPPYNEQFF. CDR3 coding DNA: TGCAGTGCTCCAAAGCCTCCCTACAATGAGCAGTTCTTC.

This clonotype was observed many times. This chain uses TRBV20-1 with TRBJ2-5; possibly TRBD2 for D (6 bases). The CDR3 sequence is 15 residues long. Germline V gene data show CDR1 as DFQATT and CDR2 as SNEGSKA (reference sequence). Trimming took 1 base from V and 2 from J, leaving 14 bases between them. The chain's CDR3 is CSARVGSGLQETQYF. CDR3 sequence (DNA): TGCAGTGCTAGAGTTGGTAGCGGACTACAAGAGACCCAGTACTTC.